The 2 T cell receptor beta chains presented below share a single source sample, sequenced in a study of T cells in tumors after PD-1 blockade. Only in-frame clones appear in the TCRdb table, and some are missing; sequencing was by immunoSEQ multiplex PCR. In the table there are about 7,700 clones, about two thirds of which are singletons. The sequencing here drew on tumor tissue, taken after anti-PD-1 treatment. Source of these receptors: a human donor with basal cell carcinoma.

The J gene is TRBJ1-2, the V gene TRBV5-1, with D unresolved. The V and J ends lost 4 bases and 5 bases respectively, with 18 bases between them. The germline V gene has CDR1 SGHRS and CDR2 YFSETQ. CDR3 length: 15 residues. The CDR3 reads CASSAFGRSGYGYTF. CDR3 nucleotide sequence: TGCGCCAGCAGCGCCTTCGGTAGGAGTGGGTATGGCTACACCTTC.

The DNA for the CDR3 is TGTGCCAGCAGCTTAGGGTCGGGCCTTAATTCACCCCTCCACTTT. Its protein is CASSLGSGLNSPLHF. The chain employs TRBV7-2 and TRBJ1-6, with D unclear. Trimming took off 1 base at V and 6 bases at J, with 10 bases between the two ends. The CDR3 is made up of 15 amino acids. Germline assignment: CDR1 SGHTA and CDR2 FQGNSA.